This TCR beta chain was observed in a study of post-analysis software for immune sequencing data. Each TCR beta cDNA library carried unique molecular identifiers. TCRdb ran MiXCR on the PCR reads and lists one entry per CDR3 protein. The sample includes around 200,000 distinct CDR3 sequences, over 25% seen only once; the top ten take 3.4%. Study results and limitations: Patients carried five TRBV segments more frequently than controls did, and TRBV5-6, TRBV5-1 and TRBV20-1 were among them.

The sample holds many counts of this clonotype. Its matching antigen is unknown. CDR3 size: 11 residues. V lost 5 bases and J 9 bases, leaving 14 bases between the germline ends. In germline, CDR1 is SQVTM, CDR2 ANQGSEA. The chain employs TRBV29-1 and TRBJ2-7, with a weak D call TRBD1 (5 bases). This receptor was identified in a girl aged 2-17 years with multiple sclerosis. Sample: blood. CDR3 nucleotides: TGCAGCGTTCGACAGTCAGTCCTGCAGTACTTC. Translated, it gives CSVRQSVLQYF.